Reported below is one T cell receptor beta chain. The antigen is unknown. TCRdb redid the calling of the reads with MiXCR, one entry per CDR3 protein. The sample has roughly 130,000 distinct CDR3 sequences, 7% to 10% seen once. Germline CDR1 MDHEN, CDR2 SYDVKM. The CDR3 is 15 residues long. V shed 5 bases and J shed 6 bases, with 19 bases lying between them. The sample originates from a study of T cell repertoires in cytomegalovirus infection. Overall study: Matching HLA type, along with CMV infection, was indicated by public TCR beta signatures. Notes on the study in general: Clonotypes of TCR beta that were HLA-C-restricted and CMV-specific dominated the ex vivo response.

This TCR was sampled from a human donor in good health (CMV status not recorded). Some clones in this sample may be carry-over from other donors' samples. The chain has TRBV28 and TRBJ1-1; TRBD1 is a possible D gene (5 bases). The sample consisted of PBMCs. CDR3 loop: CASSLGGTGVAEAFF. DNA of the CDR3: TGTGCCAGCAGTCTGGGGGGTACGGGAGTAGCTGAAGCTTTCTTT.